This is a list of T cell receptor beta chains from one sample in a study of shared clonotypes between healthy human individuals. Assay: immunoSEQ multiplex PCR; the TCRdb copy retains only in-frame clones and omits some. Among about 2,500,000 clones listed, over 85% were seen once. The sequencing sample was made of naive CD4+ T cells sorted from blood. These TCRs come from a man in his late teens or twenties in good health. Both conserved end residues are part of each CDR3. Fields, in order: D gene, CDR3 length, J gene, V gene, CDR3 DNA, CDR3 protein. The D gene is left open where the match is weak.

D gene: TRBD2; CDR3 length: 16; J gene: TRBJ2-7; V gene: TRBV4-2; CDR3 DNA: TGTGCCAGCAGCCCCTCCACTAGCGGCCAAGGGAACGAGCAGTACTTC; CDR3 protein: CASSPSTSGQGNEQYF
D gene: .; CDR3 length: 14; J gene: TRBJ2-5; V gene: TRBV5-1; CDR3 DNA: TGCGCCAGCAGCTTAGGGGGGGCCCAAGAGACCCAGTACTTC; CDR3 protein: CASSLGGAQETQYF
D gene: TRBD1; CDR3 length: 14; J gene: TRBJ1-5; V gene: TRBV27; CDR3 DNA: TGTGCCAGCAGTTCAGGGGGAGGCAATCAGCCCCAGCATTTT; CDR3 protein: CASSSGGGNQPQHF
D gene: .; CDR3 length: 13; J gene: TRBJ2-1; V gene: TRBV19; CDR3 DNA: TGTGCCAGTAAAGACGGACCAGGTAATGAGCAGTTCTTC; CDR3 protein: CASKDGPGNEQFF
D gene: TRBD1; CDR3 length: 15; J gene: TRBJ2-3; V gene: TRBV9; CDR3 DNA: TGTGCCAGCAGCGCTGAGGGACAGAGCACAGATACGCAGTATTTT; CDR3 protein: CASSAEGQSTDTQYF
D gene: TRBD1; CDR3 length: 13; J gene: TRBJ1-5; V gene: TRBV19; CDR3 DNA: TGTGCCACGGGACAGTCGGCCAATCAGCCCCAGCATTTT; CDR3 protein: CATGQSANQPQHF
D gene: .; CDR3 length: 13; J gene: TRBJ1-1; V gene: TRBV6-5; CDR3 DNA: TGTGCCAGCAGTTCTACACTGGACACTGAAGCTTTCTTT; CDR3 protein: CASSSTLDTEAFF
D gene: .; CDR3 length: 13; J gene: TRBJ2-2; V gene: TRBV5-1; CDR3 DNA: TGCGCCAGCAGCTGGACAGCTACCGGGGAGCTGTTTTTT; CDR3 protein: CASSWTATGELFF
D gene: .; CDR3 length: 16; J gene: TRBJ2-6; V gene: TRBV18; CDR3 DNA: TGTGCCAGCTCACCCCGGCGACTCTCTGGGGCCAACGTCCTGACTTTC; CDR3 protein: CASSPRRLSGANVLTF
D gene: .; CDR3 length: 14; J gene: TRBJ2-5; V gene: TRBV5-1; CDR3 DNA: TGCGCCAGCAGCTTGGCCCCCGCAGGGGAGACCCAGTACTTC; CDR3 protein: CASSLAPAGETQYF
D gene: TRBD1; CDR3 length: 15; J gene: TRBJ1-6; V gene: TRBV6-5; CDR3 DNA: TGTGCCAGCAGTTCCCGGGACAGGGGGAATTCACCCCTCCACTTT; CDR3 protein: CASSSRDRGNSPLHF
D gene: .; CDR3 length: 15; J gene: TRBJ1-6; V gene: TRBV6-5; CDR3 DNA: TGTGCCAGCAGCCGGCCCGGGACGGTTAATTCACCCCTCCACTTT; CDR3 protein: CASSRPGTVNSPLHF
D gene: TRBD2; CDR3 length: 15; J gene: TRBJ2-2; V gene: TRBV28; CDR3 DNA: TGTGCCAGCAGTTTACCACTAGCGGGGACCGGGGAGCTGTTTTTT; CDR3 protein: CASSLPLAGTGELFF
D gene: TRBD1; CDR3 length: 17; J gene: TRBJ2-2; V gene: TRBV7-9; CDR3 DNA: TGTGCCAGCAGCTCGAGGGTGGGACAGGGCGACACCGGGGAGCTGTTTTTT; CDR3 protein: CASSSRVGQGDTGELFF
D gene: .; CDR3 length: 14; J gene: TRBJ1-1; V gene: TRBV7-9; CDR3 DNA: TGTGCCAGCAGCTTAGCGCGGGGGGACACTGAAGCTTTCTTT; CDR3 protein: CASSLARGDTEAFF